The 19 T cell receptor beta chains below all came from one sample that was sequenced in a study of blood T cells in healthy people across ages. For the second PCR, which ran for roughly 7 to 11 cycles, a sample-barcoded 5' primer and a J-beta primer mix were used. TCRdb fed the 5' RACE reads into MiXCR, producing one record per CDR3 protein. The sample comprises about 1.1 million distinct CDR3 sequences, about two fifths of which are singletons, and under 15% rests with the top ten. The material sequenced was blood. The receptors were gathered from a man between 18 and 35 years old in good health.

The chain uses TRBV4-1 and TRBJ2-1; 15 bases are shared with TRBD2. V lost 2 bases and J lost 9; bases outside the gene matches: 5. CDR3 length: 16 residues. From germline, CDR1 is MGHRA and CDR2 YSYEKL. The CDR3 DNA follows: TGCGCCAGCAGCCAAACAAGGACTAGCGGGGGGGCTGAGCAGTTCTTC. It codes for CASSQTRTSGGAEQFF.

The sample holds a few counts of this clonotype. The gene calls are TRBV7-2 and TRBJ2-1, with TRBD2 as a possible D gene (6 bases). Germline CDR1 SGHTA, CDR2 FQGNSA. The V end was cut by 2 bases, the J end by 6 bases, with 8 bases between. The length of the CDR3 is 13 residues. Written as DNA, the CDR3 is TGTGCCAGCAGCTTAAATAGCGGCAATGAGCAGTTCTTC. Its protein is CASSLNSGNEQFF.

The rearrangement uses TRBV20-1 and TRBJ1-1; 9 nucleotides align to TRBD1. Germline CDR1 is DFQATT and CDR2 is SNEGSKA (reference sequence). The ends lost 5 bases at V and 2 bases at J; junction bases unmatched: 12. CDR3 length: 16 amino acids. Here the CDR3 DNA reads TGCAGTGCTGGTCCGGGACAGGGCGTGGGTAACACTGAAGCTTTCTTT. Amino acids: CSAGPGQGVGNTEAFF.

This clonotype was found a few times. The chain links TRBV20-1 to TRBJ2-3; D possibly corresponds to TRBD1 (6 bases). From germline, CDR1 is DFQATT and CDR2 SNEGSKA (reference sequence). This CDR3 has 13 residues. The V end lost 5 bases, the J end lost 3 bases, and 12 bases lay between the germline ends. The CDR3, as DNA: TGCAGTGCTGCGTACAGGGATACAGATACGCAGTATTTT. As protein: CSAAYRDTDTQYF.

This sequence joins TRBV29-1 and TRBJ1-2; D remains unclear. Trimming cost V 2 bases and J 8 bases, with 12 bases left between them. This CDR3 has 12 amino acids. CDR1 and CDR2 from the germline V gene are SQVTM and ANQGSEA. CDR3 coding DNA: TGCAGCGTTGAATGGGGAGAAGGAGGCTACACCTTC. Residues: CSVEWGEGGYTF.

With regard to this clonotype: A much bigger clone sits one base away, suggesting this may be a read error. This rearrangement joins TRBV25-1 to TRBJ2-6; a possible D gene is TRBD1 (5 bases). The CDR3 sequence is 14 residues long. CDR1 MGHDK and CDR2 SYGVNS come from the germline V gene. The DNA for the CDR3 is TGTGCCAGCAGCAGATCCTCTGGGGCCGACGTCCTGACTTTC. The encoded protein is CASSRSSGADVLTF. Based on the CDR3 plus reference TRBV25-1 and TRBJ2-6, the full variable domain is EADIYQTPRYLVIGTGKKITLECSQTMGHDKMYWYQQDPGMELHLIHYSYGVNSTEKGDLSSESTVSRIRTEHFPLTLESARPSHTSQYLCASSRSSGADVLTFGAGSRLTVL.

Remarks on this clonotype: This may come from a read error, since a much larger clone is one base off. The V gene is TRBV6-5, the J gene TRBJ1-2, with no clear D. Germline-derived CDR1 and CDR2 are MNHEY and SVGAGI. The CDR3 has 11 amino acids. CDR3 loop: CVSSSYYGYTF. CDR3 DNA: TGTGTCAGCAGTTCTTACTATGGCTACACCTTC.

This clonotype came up a few times. This rearrangement joins TRBV13 to TRBJ2-3, with D perhaps matching TRBD2 (5 bases). There are 16 residues in the CDR3. V lost 4 bases, J lost 2 bases, and 16 bases lay in between. Germline CDR1 reads PRHDT; CDR2 reads FYEKMQ (reference sequence). The DNA of the CDR3 is TGTGCCAGCAGCTCACCTAGCTTGGAGTCCACAGATACGCAGTATTTT. This codes for CASSSPSLESTDTQYF.

V gene TRBV24-1 combines with J gene TRBJ2-7; no reliable D call. Trimming shortened V by 0 bases and J by 7 bases, and 9 bases separated the two germline ends. Germline V gives CDR1 KGHDR, CDR2 SFDVKD. The CDR3 covers 13 residues. The chain's CDR3 is CATSDLLDNEQYF. In DNA form, the CDR3 reads TGTGCCACCAGTGATTTGCTTGACAATGAGCAGTACTTC.

The rearrangement links TRBV5-6 to TRBJ1-1; 7 bases fit TRBD1. The CDR3 has 12 residues. CDR1 and CDR2 from the germline V gene are SGHDT and YYEEEE. Germline trimming cut 7 bases from V and 5 bases from J; bases unmatched to any gene: 5. The CDR3 DNA sequence: TGTGCCAGCGGTGCAGGGGGGACTGAAGCTTTCTTT. It encodes CASGAGGTEAFF.

This clonotype was counted at least ten times. The V and J genes are TRBV12-3 or TRBV12-4 and TRBJ1-1, with 9 bases lining up with TRBD1. CDR3 length: 15 amino acids. J gave up 7 bases and V 3 bases, and 9 bases lay outside the gene matches. CDR3 coding DNA: TGTGCCAGCAGTTTTACAGGGGGCCTGGCATTTGAAGCTTTCTTT. Amino acids: CASSFTGGLAFEAFF.

The rearrangement joins TRBV5-5 to TRBJ1-1, with unresolved D. Germline V gives CDR1 SGHKS, CDR2 YYEKEE (reference sequence). V lost 6 bases, J lost 3 bases, and 18 bases lay in between. CDR3 length equals 15 residues. Here the CDR3 DNA reads TGTGCCAGCACCTCTTGGGCGGGGTTGGACACTGAAGCTTTCTTT. Its translation: CASTSWAGLDTEAFF.

Only a few counts were recorded for this clonotype. The rearrangement links TRBV7-2 to TRBJ2-1; 7 nucleotides match TRBD1. V dropped 5 bases and J dropped 7; count of bases not matched to a gene: 14. The CDR3 extends over 16 amino acids. In germline, CDR1 is SGHTA, CDR2 FQGNSA. CDR3 bases: TGTGCCAGCAGCCGAGAGATGACCGGGACAGAAAATGAGCAGTTCTTC. The encoded protein is CASSREMTGTENEQFF. Looking up the rest from reference TRBV7-2 and TRBJ2-1 gives the full variable domain: GAGVSQSPSNKVTEKGKDVELRCDPISGHTALYWYRQSLGQGLEFLIYFQGNSAPDKSGLPSDRFSAERTGGSVSTLTIQRTQQEDSAVYLCASSREMTGTENEQFFGPGTRLTVL.

The rearrangement uses TRBV2 and TRBJ2-1; 14 bases align to TRBD2. This CDR3 region has 14 residues. With V trimmed by 7 bases and J by 12 bases, 8 bases remained unmatched. The V gene's germline CDR1 is SNHLY and CDR2 FYNNEI. Here the CDR3 DNA reads TGTGCCAGCATCCCTCGGACTAGCGGGGGGTTGCAGTTCTTC. It encodes CASIPRTSGGLQFF.

V and J are TRBV20-1 and TRBJ2-1; the D is unclear. CDR3 length equals 10 residues. V shed 2 bases and J shed 10 bases, with 6 bases lying between them. The germline V gene encodes CDR1 DFQATT and CDR2 SNEGSKA (reference sequence). DNA of the CDR3: TGCAGTGCTAGAATTAGGGAGCAGTTCTTC. It yields the protein CSARIREQFF.

This clonotype appeared a few times. The rearrangement joins TRBV29-1 to TRBJ2-7; 7 bases match TRBD1. The CDR3 extends over 14 amino acids. Germline V CDR1 and CDR2: SQVTM, ANQGSEA. Unmatched junction bases numbered 11, after V lost 6 bases and J lost 3 bases. The CDR3 here is CSVRLDRPDYEQYF. For the CDR3, the DNA is TGCAGCGTACGCCTGGACAGGCCCGACTACGAGCAGTACTTC.

The chain couples TRBV10-3 to TRBJ2-2; D gene ambiguous. Germline CDR1 and CDR2: ENHRY and SYGVKD. Trimming left V 0 bases short and J 3 bases short, with 14 bases between. The CDR3 is 17 amino acids. The CDR3 here is CAISESMPRTHTGELFF. In DNA, the CDR3 is TGTGCCATCAGTGAGTCGATGCCGAGGACCCACACCGGGGAGCTGTTTTTT.

The chain is built from TRBV20-1 and TRBJ2-2; D unresolved. With 7 bases removed from V and 0 bases from J, the gap between germline ends came to 9 bases. CDR1 and CDR2 from the germline V gene are DFQATT and SNEGSKA (reference sequence). The CDR3 length is 13 residues. The CDR3 loop reads CSGAEPNTGELFF. CDR3 sequence (DNA): TGCAGTGGGGCGGAACCGAACACCGGGGAGCTGTTTTTT.

The gene calls are TRBV2 and TRBJ2-6; D may be TRBD1 or TRBD2 (5 bases each). Trimming removed 4 bases at V and 0 bases at J, with 13 bases between. CDR3 length equals 17 residues. Per the germline V gene, CDR1 is SNHLY and CDR2 is FYNNEI. CDR3 in DNA: TGTGCCAGCAGTGGGATAGGGGACGTCTCTGGGGCCAACGTCCTGACTTTC. It is translated as CASSGIGDVSGANVLTF.